This T cell receptor beta chain comes out of a study of blood T cells in healthy people across ages. It was with a sample-barcoded 5' primer and a J-beta primer mix that a second PCR of roughly 7 to 12 cycles was run. MiXCR, run by TCRdb on the 5' RACE reads, gives a single entry per CDR3 protein. This sample has 450,000 to 700,000 distinct CDR3 sequences; approximately 27% occur once, and the top ten carry under 20%. General observations from the study: Estimated diversity across one million T cells was deemed an underestimate.

CDR3 length: 16 residues. Germline trimming cut 3 bases from V and 3 bases from J; bases unmatched to any gene: 7. From germline, CDR1 is MNHEY and CDR2 SMNVEV (reference sequence). Those donating, healthy Caucasian individuals from Russia, were aged about 6 to 95. Isolated PBMCs totaled at least 6.5 million in each sample. Total RNA extracted from each sample amounted to at least 6 micrograms. Comment on this clonotype: As yet, its antigen is unknown.

This TCR was sampled from a woman in her seventies in good health. The V gene is TRBV27, the J gene TRBJ2-1, with 8 bases aligning to TRBD2. Sequencing was performed on blood. CDR3 in DNA: TGTGCCAGCAGTTTTACAACCGGGACTAGCTACAATGAGCAGTTCTTC. This sequence encodes CASSFTTGTSYNEQFF.